This T cell receptor (beta chain) was recorded in a study of blood T cell repertoires in COVID-19. The wider study: Acute-phase and convalescent COVID-19 samples originated in the United States, Italy and Spain.

Authors' methods: Amplification of reference gene primers was used by the study to estimate nucleated cell counts. Here immunoSEQ multiplex PCR was the method, and the copy in TCRdb shows in-frame clones only, minus some. Clone size and the V and J calls come from that table; the DNA yielded D and trimming. The table includes tens of thousands of clones, around nine tenths detected once. Germline-derived CDR1 and CDR2 are SGHDN and FVKESK. The V gene end was trimmed by 3 bases and the J gene end by 1 base; junction bases not matched to a gene: 5. This CDR3 region has 15 residues. The sequencing input was peripheral blood. The genes are TRBV14 and TRBJ2-7, with 8 bases matching TRBD2. This clonotype originated in a human donor in a cohort sampled during active COVID-19. Here the CDR3 reads CASSHGLAPSYEQYF. CDR3 sequence (DNA): TGTGCCAGCAGCCATGGACTAGCTCCATCCTACGAGCAGTACTTC.